The 21 T cell receptor beta chains presented below share a single source sample, sequenced in a study of shared clonotypes between healthy human individuals. The assay was immunoSEQ multiplex PCR, and TCRdb's table has in-frame clones only and misses some. The table has 2 million to 2.5 million clones, over 85% seen once; the top ten hold around 0.4%. Sequenced: naive CD4+ T cells from PBMCs. The subset was: CD45RA+ positively selected. These receptors all come from a man aged 18 to 29 in good health. Some clones in this sample may be carry-over from other donors' samples.

The chain is built from TRBV19 and TRBJ1-2, with D maybe TRBD1 (5 bases). There are 13 residues in the CDR3. CDR1 and CDR2 (germline): LNHDA, SQIVND (reference sequence). The V gene lost 4 bases and the J gene lost 5 bases, with 11 bases spanning the gap. CDR3: CASSTDGGYGYTF. DNA for the CDR3: TGTGCCAGTAGTACCGATGGGGGATATGGCTACACCTTC.

The V and J genes are TRBV6-5 and TRBJ2-2; the D is unclear. The CDR3 has 14 amino acids. V lost 8 bases, J lost 6 bases, and 16 bases lay in between. CDR1 is MNHEY, CDR2 SVGAGI, per germline. CDR3 in amino acids: CASVSPGGSGELFF. CDR3 bases: TGTGCCAGCGTATCCCCAGGCGGATCCGGGGAGCTGTTTTTT.

This clone was observed once. One end of the junction varies from germline; a read error may be responsible. This chain joins TRBV5-4 and TRBJ1-3; a possible D gene is TRBD1 (5 bases). The length of the CDR3 is 18 residues. Germline loops: CDR1 SGHNT, CDR2 YYREEE (reference sequence). The CDR3 protein is CASSGGGKGLPSGRLYHF. The CDR3 DNA sequence: TGTGCCAGCAGCGGGGGGGGTAAAGGGTTACCTTCTGGAAGGTTATATCATTTT. The full variable domain, in which reference TRBV5-4 and TRBJ1-3 provide the parts outside the CDR3, is ETGVTQSPTHLIKTRGQQVTLRCSSQSGHNTVSWYQQALGQGPQFIFQYYREEENGRGNFPPRFSGLQFPNYSSELNVNALELDDSALYLCASSGGGKGLPSGRLYHFGEGSWLTVV.

The CDR3 region is CASSLGSSGSFYEQYF. CDR3 nucleotides: TGCGCCAGCAGCTTGGGGTCTAGCGGGAGCTTCTACGAGCAGTACTTC. The J gene is TRBJ2-7, the V gene TRBV5-1; 10 nucleotides line up with TRBD2. In germline, CDR1 is SGHRS, CDR2 YFSETQ. The CDR3 runs to 16 residues. Unmatched junction bases numbered 6, after V lost 0 bases and J lost 3 bases.

Remarks on this clone: This specimen includes other DNA sequences encoding the same CDR3. The chain uses TRBV11-2 and TRBJ2-2; D is ambiguous. The germline V gene has CDR1 SGHAT and CDR2 FQNNGV. The germline V and J ends were trimmed by 2 bases and 6 bases, with 1 base remaining between them. The CDR3 contains 11 residues. The DNA of the CDR3 is TGTGCCAGCAGCTTATCCGGGGAGCTGTTTTTT. Translation gives CASSLSGELFF.

The chain carries TRBV28 and TRBJ2-1; D might be TRBD2 (7 bases). This CDR3 is built from 16 residues. V lost 5 bases, J lost 0 bases, and 14 bases lay in between. Germline CDR1 MDHEN, CDR2 SYDVKM. The CDR3 reads CASSTRGASSYNEQFF. DNA for the CDR3: TGTGCCAGCAGTACCCGGGGGGCCAGCTCCTACAATGAGCAGTTCTTC.

In regard to this clone: Other nucleotide sequences from this sample produce the same CDR3. The rearrangement uses TRBV5-1 and TRBJ1-1; 10 nucleotides line up with TRBD1. V was pared by 3 bases and J by 4 bases, with 3 bases of the junction left unmatched. CDR1 and CDR2 (germline): SGHRS, YFSETQ. This CDR3 has 14 residues. The CDR3 sequence is CASSSGQGGTEAFF. The CDR3 coding sequence is TGCGCCAGCAGCTCCGGACAGGGGGGCACTGAAGCTTTCTTT.

This clone was observed once. The rearrangement links TRBV30 to TRBJ1-2; 9 nucleotides line up with TRBD1. The J segment lost 10 bases and the V segment lost 3 bases, leaving 6 bases of the junction unmatched. This CDR3 contains 12 residues. Germline V gene data show CDR1 as GTSNPN and CDR2 as SVGIG (reference sequence). CDR3 in DNA: TGTGCCTGGAGCCGGACAGGGGATGCCTACACCTTC. Its translation is CAWSRTGDAYTF.

The J gene is TRBJ1-4, the V gene TRBV7-9; D might be TRBD1 (5 bases). CDR1 and CDR2 from the germline V gene are SEHNR and FQNEAQ (reference sequence). The V end was cut by 1 base, the J end by 3 bases, with 9 bases between. This CDR3 region has 15 residues. DNA for the CDR3: TGTGCCAGCAGCTTAGTAAAGGGACCTAATGAAAAACTGTTTTTT. Protein sequence: CASSLVKGPNEKLFF.

The chain combines TRBV15 with TRBJ1-4; 7 nucleotides agree with TRBD1. The V and J ends lost 3 bases and 6 bases, in that order; junction bases with no gene match: 7. The germline V gene has CDR1 LNHNV and CDR2 YYDKDF (reference sequence). The CDR3 is 15 amino acids. CDR3 sequence: CATSRGRDSYEKLFF. The CDR3 coding sequence is TGTGCCACCAGCAGGGGCCGGGACAGCTATGAAAAACTGTTTTTT.

The chain has TRBV11-2 and TRBJ2-3, with 12 positions matching TRBD2. The CDR3 is 16 residues long. J lost 4 bases, V lost 5 bases, and 7 bases had no gene match. Germline CDR1 reads SGHAT; CDR2 reads FQNNGV. The DNA for the CDR3 is TGTGCCAGCAGCCCTCGACTAGCGGGAGCTCCAGATACGCAGTATTTT. Protein sequence: CASSPRLAGAPDTQYF.

A single count supports this clone. The chain combines TRBV9 with TRBJ2-1, with D possibly TRBD2 on 6 matching bases. V was shortened by 6 bases and J by 3 bases, with 13 bases between the two germline ends. The CDR3 covers 14 residues. Germline CDR1 reads SGDLS; CDR2 reads YYNGEE. CDR3: CASNRIGSYNEQFF. Written as DNA, the CDR3 is TGTGCCAGCAATCGGATCGGGAGCTACAATGAGCAGTTCTTC.

The CDR3 is CASSSESNQPQHF. The CDR3 bases are TGTGCCAGCTCATCAGAAAGCAATCAGCCCCAGCATTTT. V gene TRBV18 combines with J gene TRBJ1-5; D unresolved. This CDR3 has 13 amino acids. Germline CDR1 KGHSH, CDR2 LQKENI. The V gene lost 5 bases and the J gene lost 1 base, with 6 bases spanning the gap.

This clone has just one count. J is TRBJ2-3 and V is TRBV28; unclear D gene. This CDR3 comprises 17 residues. Trimming left V 2 bases short and J 0 bases short, with 15 bases between. The germline gives CDR1 MDHEN, CDR2 SYDVKM. CDR3 nucleotides: TGTGCCAGCAGTTTACTTTCCGGCGGAAGAAGCACAGATACGCAGTATTTT. Translation gives CASSLLSGGRSTDTQYF.

This clone was observed once. The gene calls are TRBV5-6 and TRBJ2-3, with a tentative D call TRBD2 (6 bases). The V end lost 1 base, the J end lost 3 bases, and 15 bases lay between the germline ends. Germline V gene data show CDR1 as SGHDT and CDR2 as YYEEEE. There are 16 residues in the CDR3. The CDR3 is CASSLRSGVVTDTQYF. The CDR3 nucleotides read TGTGCCAGCAGCTTGAGGTCGGGAGTTGTTACAGATACGCAGTATTTT.

CDR3 residues: CASSEAVQGSYGYTF. The CDR3 DNA follows: TGTGCCAGCAGTGAAGCCGTCCAGGGTAGCTATGGCTACACCTTC. This rearrangement joins TRBV6-1 to TRBJ1-2; D is perhaps TRBD1 (5 bases). Per the germline V gene, CDR1 is MNHNS and CDR2 is SASEGT. The V end lost 0 bases, the J end lost 4 bases, and 12 bases lay between the germline ends. The CDR3 runs 15 residues.

The V and J genes are TRBV5-1 and TRBJ2-1; 7 bases agree with TRBD2. CDR3 length: 14 residues. The V gene's germline CDR1 is SGHRS and CDR2 YFSETQ. The V segment lost 2 bases and the J segment 7 bases; nucleotides outside the gene matches: 6. The CDR3 DNA reads TGCGCCAGCAGCTTACTAGCGTCGTTAAATGAGCAGTTCTTC. It is translated as CASSLLASLNEQFF. Based on the CDR3 plus reference TRBV5-1 and TRBJ2-1, the full variable domain is KAGVTQTPRYLIKTRGQQVTLSCSPISGHRSVSWYQQTPGQGLQFLFEYFSETQRNKGNFPGRFSGRQFSNSRSEMNVSTLELGDSALYLCASSLLASLNEQFFGPGTRLTVL.

The chain combines TRBV10-3 with TRBJ2-1, with 16 bases fitting TRBD2. The junction had 3 bases not matched to a gene; V was cut back by 10 bases and J by 6 bases. This CDR3 spans 14 amino acids. In germline, CDR1 is ENHRY, CDR2 SYGVKD. In DNA form, the CDR3 reads TGTGCCACGGGACTAGCGGGAGGGCCCAATGAGCAGTTCTTC. Translation gives CATGLAGGPNEQFF.

The chain carries TRBV27 and TRBJ1-5, with D possibly being TRBD1 (5 bases). The V end lost 3 bases, the J end lost 3 bases, and 15 bases lay between the germline ends. The V gene's germline CDR1 is MNHEY and CDR2 SMNVEV (reference sequence). The CDR3 is made up of 16 amino acids. The CDR3 DNA reads TGTGCCAGCAGTTTTGGCCGGGGGGGGAACAATCAGCCCCAGCATTTT. Protein sequence: CASSFGRGGNNQPQHF.

The chain combines TRBV18 with TRBJ2-3; TRBD2 matches at 10 bases. Germline V gene sequence: CDR1 KGHSH, CDR2 LQKENI. This CDR3 is built from 15 residues. V lost 4 bases and J lost 6; bases outside the gene matches: 7. CDR3 in DNA: TGTGCCAGCTCACTTCTAGCGGGAGCTTTCGATACGCAGTATTTT. It yields the protein CASSLLAGAFDTQYF.

The V gene is TRBV6-1, the J gene TRBJ1-5, with D unresolved. V lost 2 bases, J lost 7 bases, and 6 bases lay in between. CDR3 length: 12 residues. Germline CDR1 reads MNHNS; CDR2 reads SASEGT. The CDR3: CASSEMNQPQHF. The CDR3 DNA reads as TGTGCCAGCAGTGAAATGAACCAGCCCCAGCATTTT.